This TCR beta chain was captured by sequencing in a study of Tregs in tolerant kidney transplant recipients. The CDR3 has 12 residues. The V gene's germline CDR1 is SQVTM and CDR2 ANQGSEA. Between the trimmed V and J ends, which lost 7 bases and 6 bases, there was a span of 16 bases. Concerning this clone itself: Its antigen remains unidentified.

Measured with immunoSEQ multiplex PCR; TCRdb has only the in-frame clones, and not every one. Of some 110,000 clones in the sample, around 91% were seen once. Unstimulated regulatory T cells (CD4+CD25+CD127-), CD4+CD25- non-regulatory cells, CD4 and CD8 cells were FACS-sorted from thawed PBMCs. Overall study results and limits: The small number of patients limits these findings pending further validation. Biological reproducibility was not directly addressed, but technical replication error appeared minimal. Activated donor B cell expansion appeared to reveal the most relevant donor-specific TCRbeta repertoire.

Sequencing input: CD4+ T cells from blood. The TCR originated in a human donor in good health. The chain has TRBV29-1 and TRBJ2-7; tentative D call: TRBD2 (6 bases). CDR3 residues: CSAQRTGGEQYF. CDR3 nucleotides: TGCAGCGCCCAAAGGACCGGGGGCGAGCAGTACTTC.